Below, 23 T cell receptor beta chains from the same sample are listed, as sequenced in a study of T cells after yellow fever vaccination. Each CDR3 protein gets one entry after TCRdb re-called the 5' RACE reads with MiXCR. The data contain approximately 300,000 distinct CDR3 sequences, roughly 13% of them singletons. The sequencing used CD4+ T cells sorted from PBMCs, collected 45 days after the yellow fever booster vaccination. Receptors originate from a man aged 25-45 years who received the YFV17D yellow fever vaccine.

This clonotype has just a few counts. The rearrangement uses TRBV4-3 and TRBJ2-3; TRBD2 matches at 10 bases. Germline V gene data show CDR1 as LGHNA and CDR2 as YSLEER. The CDR3 totals 19 residues. J was trimmed by 2 bases and V by 0 bases; bases with no gene match: 11. CDR3 nucleotides: TGCGCCAGCAGCCAAGATCGGTATGGACTAGCGGCCTTCACAGATACGCAGTATTTT. It is translated as CASSQDRYGLAAFTDTQYF.

This clonotype was picked up a small number of times. The chain uses TRBV7-7 and TRBJ2-7, with no clear D. The ends were cut back, 4 bases at V and 9 bases at J, with 19 bases in the middle. CDR1 SSHAT and CDR2 FNYEAQ come from the germline V gene (reference sequence). The CDR3 runs 14 residues. The CDR3 protein is CASSSSSGTTLQYF. The DNA of the CDR3 is TGTGCCAGCAGCTCGTCTTCTGGCACCACACTGCAGTACTTC. Combining the CDR3 with reference TRBV7-7 and TRBJ2-7 gives the whole variable domain GAGVSQSPRYKVTKRGQDVTLRCDPISSHATLYWYQQALGQGPEFLTYFNYEAQPDKSGLPSDRFSAERPEGSISTLTIQRTEQRDSAMYRCASSSSSGTTLQYFGPGTRLTVT.

The chain has TRBV29-1 and TRBJ2-1; D may be TRBD1 (5 bases). The germline V gene encodes CDR1 SQVTM and CDR2 ANQGSEA. The CDR3 contains 14 residues. Trimming pared 6 bases from V and 0 bases from J, leaving 12 bases between. The CDR3, as DNA: TGCAGCGTGGCTAAACAGGCCTCCTACAATGAGCAGTTCTTC. Translated, it gives CSVAKQASYNEQFF.

This clonotype was picked up a small number of times. The chain couples TRBV9 to TRBJ2-3; 8 nucleotides match TRBD1. Trimming removed 4 bases from V and 5 bases from J; junction bases left unmatched: 3. CDR1 and CDR2 from the germline V gene are SGDLS and YYNGEE. This CDR3 has 13 residues. The CDR3 here is CASSPGTGDTQYF. In DNA, the CDR3 is TGTGCCAGCAGCCCCGGGACAGGAGATACGCAGTATTTT.

This clonotype was seen more than once but under ten times. The chain links TRBV4-3 to TRBJ2-2; D is unclear. This CDR3 spans 19 amino acids. Germline loops: CDR1 LGHNA, CDR2 YSLEER. V was cut by 0 bases and J by 6 bases, with 23 bases left in between. The CDR3 bases are TGCGCCAGCAGCCAAGATCTTGTACCCCGAGTCACTTATCCCGGGGAGCTGTTTTTT. This codes for CASSQDLVPRVTYPGELFF.

The chain couples TRBV5-1 to TRBJ2-7; 8 bases match TRBD2. The trim removed 5 bases at V and 4 bases at J, leaving 11 bases unmatched. The CDR3 runs 15 residues. Germline V lookup: CDR1 SGHRS, CDR2 YFSETQ. This chain's CDR3 is CASRHTTAGEYEQYF. CDR3 coding DNA: TGCGCCAGCAGACATACTACAGCGGGGGAGTACGAGCAGTACTTC.

The sample holds a few counts of this clonotype. DNA for the CDR3: TGCAGCGTTGAAGGGCAGGGGGCGTACACTGAAGCTTTCTTT. Its protein product is CSVEGQGAYTEAFF. V usage is TRBV29-1 and J usage is TRBJ1-1; 8 positions match TRBD1. The CDR3 runs to 14 residues. Trimming took 1 base from V and 3 from J; bases not matched to a gene: 4. The germline CDR1 and CDR2 sequences are SQVTM and ANQGSEA.

This clonotype has only a few counts. The rearrangement links TRBV7-2 to TRBJ2-7; 8 bases are shared with TRBD1. Per germline, CDR1 SGHTA and CDR2 FQGNSA. The J segment lost 3 bases and the V segment lost 1 base, leaving 5 bases of the junction unmatched. The CDR3 has 15 amino acids. CDR3 loop: CASSLGGTGDYEQYF. The DNA for the CDR3 is TGTGCCAGCAGCTTAGGAGGGACAGGAGACTACGAGCAGTACTTC.

V usage is TRBV6-4 and J usage is TRBJ2-1; 9 bases align to TRBD2. This CDR3 spans 19 amino acids. The germline V gene has CDR1 MRHNA and CDR2 SNTAGT. Trimming took 1 base from V and 0 from J; bases not matched to a gene: 10. The CDR3: CASSDWYSGRRSSYNEQFF. In DNA form, the CDR3 reads TGTGCCAGCAGTGACTGGTACAGCGGGAGGCGTAGCTCCTACAATGAGCAGTTCTTC.

This clonotype was observed a handful of times. This sequence joins TRBV11-2 and TRBJ2-7; either TRBD1 or TRBD2 may supply D (5 bases each). This CDR3 comprises 15 residues. V was pared by 5 bases and J by 3 bases, with 17 bases between. Germline CDR1 SGHAT, CDR2 FQNNGV. The CDR3 nucleotides read TGTGCCAGCAGCCCGAAGGGGACGGGCCTCTACGAGCAGTACTTC. It encodes CASSPKGTGLYEQYF.

This chain connects TRBV15 to TRBJ1-4, with a weak D call TRBD1 (5 bases). V lost 2 bases and J 0 bases, leaving 7 bases between the germline ends. Per the germline V gene, CDR1 is LNHNV and CDR2 is YYDKDF (reference sequence). There are 15 residues in the CDR3. The CDR3 reads CATSRQGATNEKLFF. Written as DNA, the CDR3 is TGTGCCACCAGCAGACAGGGCGCAACTAATGAAAAACTGTTTTTT. Full variable domain (outside the CDR3, taken from reference TRBV15 and TRBJ1-4): DAMVIQNPRYQVTQFGKPVTLSCSQTLNHNVMYWYQQKSSQAPKLLFHYYDKDFNNEADTPDNFQSRRPNTSFCFLDIRSPGLGDTAMYLCATSRQGATNEKLFFGSGTQLSVL.

The chain carries TRBV18 and TRBJ2-1; no clear D. This CDR3 has 11 residues. Germline values: CDR1 KGHSH, CDR2 LQKENI. V lost 6 bases and J 10 bases, leaving 10 bases between the germline ends. CDR3 DNA: TGTGCCAGCTCCGCGGATTTGGAGCAGTTCTTC. Translation gives CASSADLEQFF.

In this sample, this clonotype turned up a few times. The V gene is TRBV20-1, the J gene TRBJ1-1; possible D gene TRBD1, 5 bases. In germline, CDR1 is DFQATT, CDR2 SNEGSKA (reference sequence). The length of the CDR3 is 14 residues. V was trimmed by 0 bases and J by 1 base, leaving 9 bases between them. CDR3 region: CSAREGDANTEAFF. CDR3 nucleotides: TGCAGTGCTAGAGAGGGGGACGCGAACACTGAAGCTTTCTTT.

The genes are TRBV5-5 and TRBJ2-4; 8 bases line up with TRBD2. This CDR3 comprises 16 residues. Per the germline V gene, CDR1 is SGHKS and CDR2 is YYEKEE (reference sequence). With 2 bases clipped from V and 0 bases from J, the junction kept 4 bases outside the gene matches. CDR3 nucleotides: TGTGCCAGCAGCTTCACTCTAGCGGGAGCCAAAAACATTCAGTACTTC. Protein product: CASSFTLAGAKNIQYF.

The table lists this clonotype with a few counts. This rearrangement joins TRBV12-3 or TRBV12-4 to TRBJ2-1; D is undetermined. The CDR3 has 15 residues. V gave up 8 bases and J gave up 0 bases, with 14 bases separating them. The CDR3, as DNA: TGTGCCAGCTCCCCGGTGGGGTCCTCCTACAATGAGCAGTTCTTC. It yields the protein CASSPVGSSYNEQFF.

This clonotype was counted between two and nine times. The rearrangement links TRBV5-1 to TRBJ2-1; weak D call: TRBD1 (6 bases). The V gene lost 2 bases and the J gene lost 5 bases, with 11 bases spanning the gap. Germline CDR1 and CDR2: SGHRS and YFSETQ. The CDR3 is made up of 14 amino acids. As DNA, the CDR3 is TGCGCCAGCAGCTTTCAGGGGATACACAATGAGCAGTTCTTC. It translates to CASSFQGIHNEQFF.

This sequence joins TRBV9 and TRBJ1-2; no clear D. The length of the CDR3 is 15 residues. Trimming pared 0 bases from V and 4 bases from J, leaving 13 bases between. Germline CDR1 is SGDLS and CDR2 is YYNGEE. DNA of the CDR3: TGTGCCAGCAGCGTAGATATCGGTTACGGCTATGGCTACACCTTC. Translated: CASSVDIGYGYGYTF. The whole variable domain, filled in from reference TRBV9 and TRBJ1-2, reads DSGVTQTPKHLITATGQRVTLRCSPRSGDLSVYWYQQSLDQGLQFLIQYYNGEERAKGNILERFSAQQFPDLHSELNLSSLELGDSALYFCASSVDIGYGYGYTFGSGTRLTVV.

With regard to this clonotype: Mismatch with germline at one junction end may stem from a read error. This sequence joins TRBV6-5 and TRBJ2-7; 12 nucleotides line up with TRBD2. There are 14 residues in the CDR3. Germline loops: CDR1 MNHEY, CDR2 SVGAGI. CDR3 sequence reads: CASSYQTSGSPRHF. The CDR3 coding sequence is TGTGCCAGCAGTTACCAGACTAGCGGGAGCCCCCGACACTTC.

The chain employs TRBV5-1 and TRBJ2-1; D is perhaps TRBD1 or TRBD2 (5 bases each). In germline, CDR1 is SGHRS, CDR2 YFSETQ. The CDR3 runs 14 residues. Trimming removed 0 bases from V and 6 bases from J, with 10 bases in between. The CDR3 DNA reads TGCGCCAGCAGCTTGGGAGGGGTACCCAATGAGCAGTTCTTC. The encoded protein is CASSLGGVPNEQFF.

The gene calls are TRBV9 and TRBJ2-5; D may be TRBD1 (6 bases). V lost 0 bases, J lost 1 base, and 16 bases lay in between. CDR1 and CDR2 (germline): SGDLS, YYNGEE. This CDR3 comprises 17 residues. The CDR3 here is CASSVGGRGHFQETQYF. CDR3 nucleotides: TGTGCCAGCAGCGTAGGAGGTAGGGGACACTTCCAAGAGACCCAGTACTTC.

J is TRBJ2-7 and V is TRBV20-1; D is ambiguous. This CDR3 is built from 13 residues. Germline-derived CDR1 and CDR2 are DFQATT and SNEGSKA (reference sequence). Trimming stripped 3 bases from V and 4 bases from J, with 13 bases between. The CDR3 loop reads CSASRTKNYEQYF. CDR3 nucleotides: TGCAGTGCTAGCAGGACCAAAAATTACGAGCAGTACTTC.

The CDR3 DNA is TGTGCCAGCAGTTTACGAAGCGGGAGGGACAATGAGCAGTTCTTC. It specifies CASSLRSGRDNEQFF. The chain combines TRBV12-3 or TRBV12-4 with TRBJ2-1; 10 bases are a match to TRBD2. The V and J ends lost 2 bases and 5 bases, in that order; junction bases with no gene match: 3. CDR3 length equals 15 residues.

This clonotype was detected only a few times. The chain is built from TRBV3-1 and TRBJ2-7, with 8 bases identical to TRBD1. Germline V lookup: CDR1 LGHDT, CDR2 YNNKEL (reference sequence). This CDR3 has 14 residues. Trimming cost V 4 bases and J 3 bases; bases outside gene matches: 5. CDR3 loop: CASSRAGQGYEQYF. As DNA, the CDR3 is TGTGCCAGCAGCCGAGCTGGACAGGGCTACGAGCAGTACTTC.